This T cell receptor beta chain was sequenced during a study of blood T cell repertoires in COVID-19. The data were produced by immunoSEQ multiplex PCR, yet TCRdb's version contains in-frame clones alone and is incomplete. The sample carries 80,000 to 100,000 clones, approximately 74% recorded once. The CDR3 extends over 19 amino acids. V shed 1 base and J shed 3 bases, with 24 bases lying between them. Germline assignment: CDR1 LGHDT and CDR2 YNNKEL (reference sequence). The sequence was obtained from a man in his 70s with COVID-19, enrolled during active disease. Sequencing used peripheral blood. The chain links TRBV3-1 (or the pseudogene TRBV3-2) to TRBJ1-2, with TRBD1 as a possible D gene (6 bases). CDR3 sequence reads: CASSQGNRAEWSYYYGYTF. The CDR3 region has the DNA TGTGCCAGCAGCCAAGGGAACAGGGCGGAATGGAGCTACTACTATGGCTACACCTTC.